What follows are 19 T cell receptor beta chains derived from one specimen sequenced in a study of cytomegalovirus exposure and HLA in healthy donors. The PCR was carried out with 60 Vbeta primers and 13 Jbeta primers. TCRdb's copy holds only in-frame clones and misses some; the assay was immunoSEQ multiplex PCR. The sample lists 110,000 or so clones, roughly 13% seen once, with about a sixth in the top ten. Sequencing used PBMCs. These receptors were collected from a man aged 40-50 years in good health and CMV-seropositive.

This chain joins TRBV25-1 and TRBJ1-4; perhaps TRBD1 as D (5 bases). The germline gives CDR1 MGHDK, CDR2 SYGVNS. The CDR3 consists of 15 residues. Trimming removed 5 bases from V and 5 bases from J, with 15 bases in between. In DNA form, the CDR3 reads TGTGCCAGCAGTCGTAAGACAGTGGGGAATGAAAAACTGTTTTTT. Translated, it gives CASSRKTVGNEKLFF.

This clone was observed a handful of times. The chain joins TRBV5-6 to TRBJ1-2; 8 bases are shared with TRBD1. V dropped 4 bases and J dropped 13; count of bases not matched to a gene: 15. This CDR3 has 14 residues. Germline lookup yields CDR1 SGHDT and CDR2 YYEEEE. This CDR3 is CASSETGTGTIRTF. As DNA, the CDR3 is TGTGCCAGCAGCGAAACCGGGACAGGCACTATTCGCACCTTC.

The rearrangement joins TRBV6-5 to TRBJ1-3; TRBD1 aligns across 11 bases. J lost 8 bases, V lost 0 bases, and 3 bases had no gene match. The CDR3 consists of 15 residues. Germline-derived CDR1 and CDR2 are MNHEY and SVGAGI. The CDR3 DNA reads as TGTGCCAGCAGTTACTCCGGGACAGGGGGTTACACCATATATTTT. It yields the protein CASSYSGTGGYTIYF.

This clone was picked up a small number of times. CDR3 in amino acids: CASSTGTGNTDTQYF. The CDR3 coding sequence is TGTGCCAGTAGTACAGGGACAGGAAACACAGATACGCAGTATTTT. The chain combines TRBV19 with TRBJ2-3; the match to TRBD1 covers 8 bases. Germline CDR1 reads LNHDA; CDR2 reads SQIVND (reference sequence). V shed 4 bases and J 2 bases; nucleotides not matched to a gene: 5. There are 15 residues in the CDR3.

This clone came up a few times. This chain joins TRBV7-8 and TRBJ2-1, with unresolved D. The V gene lost 7 bases and the J gene lost 1 base, with 11 bases spanning the gap. The V gene's germline CDR1 is SGHVS and CDR2 FQNEAQ. This CDR3 contains 14 residues. The chain's CDR3 is CASNRQVSYNEQFF. Here the CDR3 DNA reads TGTGCCAGCAATCGTCAGGTTTCCTACAATGAGCAGTTCTTC.

The chain combines TRBV2 with TRBJ2-2; D unclear. CDR1 is SNHLY and CDR2 is FYNNEI in the germline V gene. The CDR3 is made up of 12 amino acids. The V end was cut by 5 bases, the J end by 7 bases, with 8 bases between. The CDR3 DNA is TGTGCCAGCAGTCCCAGGCTCGGGGAGCTGTTTTTT. It translates to CASSPRLGELFF.

This clone has more than one count but fewer than ten. This rearrangement joins TRBV4-3 to TRBJ1-1, with 7 bases identical to TRBD1. The junction had 9 bases not matched to a gene; V was cut back by 4 bases and J by 4 bases. The V gene's germline CDR1 is LGHNA and CDR2 YSLEER. CDR3 length: 15 amino acids. CDR3 amino acids: CASSPIQGDRTEAFF. The DNA for the CDR3 is TGCGCCAGCAGCCCGATCCAGGGGGACCGCACTGAAGCTTTCTTT.

V gene TRBV7-8 combines with J gene TRBJ2-1; TRBD2 matches at 13 bases. J gave up 10 bases and V 8 bases, and 8 bases lay outside the gene matches. Germline V gene sequence: CDR1 SGHVS, CDR2 FQNEAQ. The CDR3 sequence is 14 residues long. CDR3 in DNA: TGTGCCAGCGGAACTAGCGGGAGGGCCCGGGAGCAGTTCTTC. Translation gives CASGTSGRAREQFF.

The chain couples TRBV19 to TRBJ2-3, with 12 nucleotides matching TRBD2. From germline, CDR1 is LNHDA and CDR2 SQIVND (reference sequence). V lost 5 bases, J lost 5 bases, and 8 bases stayed unmatched. This CDR3 has 16 residues. CDR3 in amino acids: CASSVRLAGDQDTQYF. The CDR3 DNA reads as TGTGCCAGTAGTGTGAGACTAGCGGGAGATCAAGATACGCAGTATTTT.

This clone was observed a few times. The chain has TRBV30 and TRBJ2-3, with 10 bases lining up with TRBD1. V trimming: 8 bases; J trimming: 2 bases; junction bases outside the gene matches: 10. Germline V CDR1 and CDR2: GTSNPN, SVGIG (reference sequence). The CDR3 contains 15 residues. CDR3 DNA sequence: TGTGCCAGTAGTACCCGACAGGGGGCCACAGATACGCAGTATTTT. Translation gives CASSTRQGATDTQYF.

The rearrangement joins TRBV7-9 to TRBJ2-3; TRBD2 aligns across 8 bases. The CDR3 is 16 residues long. The J segment lost 2 bases and the V segment lost 5 bases, leaving 9 bases of the junction unmatched. Germline V gene lookup returns CDR1 SEHNR and CDR2 FQNEAQ (reference sequence). CDR3: CASSPPRLAYTDTQYF. The CDR3 region has the DNA TGTGCCAGCAGCCCCCCCCGACTAGCGTACACAGATACGCAGTATTTT.

The sample holds a few counts of this clone. The V gene is TRBV6-1, the J gene TRBJ2-7; the D gene is possibly TRBD2 (5 bases). V lost 10 bases and J lost 1, with 14 bases in between. Germline CDR1 and CDR2: MNHNS and SASEGT. CDR3 length equals 13 residues. CDR3 sequence (DNA): TGTGCCAACGGGAAGGGTAATTCCTACGAGCAGTACTTC. Its protein is CANGKGNSYEQYF.

V gene TRBV11-2 combines with J gene TRBJ2-3; D is ambiguous. The CDR3 has 14 amino acids. V was cut by 0 bases and J by 4 bases, with 8 bases left in between. Germline V gene sequence: CDR1 SGHAT, CDR2 FQNNGV. The CDR3 DNA follows: TGTGCCAGCAGCTTAGACTTAGTTTCAGATACGCAGTATTTT. Its protein product is CASSLDLVSDTQYF.

This clone came up a few times. V is TRBV19 and J is TRBJ1-2; 8 positions agree with TRBD1. From germline, CDR1 is LNHDA and CDR2 SQIVND (reference sequence). The J segment lost 4 bases and the V segment lost 8 bases, leaving 9 bases of the junction unmatched. The CDR3 length is 14 residues. The CDR3 spells CASGTGRVPYGYTF. The CDR3 bases are TGTGCCAGTGGGACAGGTAGAGTCCCCTATGGCTACACCTTC. Variable domain in full (rest from reference TRBV19 and TRBJ1-2): DGGITQSPKYLFRKEGQNVTLSCEQNLNHDAMYWYRQDPGQGLRLIYYSQIVNDFQKGDIAEGYSVSREKKESFPLTVTSAQKNPTAFYLCASGTGRVPYGYTFGSGTRLTVV.

The chain carries TRBV4-3 and TRBJ2-3; D may be TRBD2 (5 bases). The CDR3 is 17 amino acids. The V end was cut by 0 bases, the J end by 3 bases, with 16 bases between. The germline CDR1 and CDR2 sequences are LGHNA and YSLEER. The CDR3: CASSQDWSSPGTDTQYF. The DNA of the CDR3 is TGCGCCAGCAGCCAAGACTGGTCTAGCCCGGGTACAGATACGCAGTATTTT.

This rearrangement joins TRBV5-4 to TRBJ2-5; 12 bases map to TRBD2. This CDR3 is 15 amino acids long. The trim removed 0 bases at V and 5 bases at J, leaving 2 bases unmatched. Germline V gene sequence: CDR1 SGHNT, CDR2 YYREEE (reference sequence). In DNA, the CDR3 is TGTGCCAGCAGCTTGGGGCTAGCGGGAGGGGAGACCCAGTACTTC. This codes for CASSLGLAGGETQYF.

Only a few counts were recorded for this clone. The rearrangement uses TRBV27 and TRBJ2-7; weak D call: TRBD1 (6 bases). Germline CDR1 MNHEY, CDR2 SMNVEV (reference sequence). The V gene lost 5 bases and the J gene lost 3 bases, with 14 bases spanning the gap. There are 14 residues in the CDR3. The CDR3 DNA reads TGTGCCAGCAGTAGTTACAGGGTTAACTACGAGCAGTACTTC. It specifies CASSSYRVNYEQYF.

The chain carries TRBV7-9 and TRBJ1-2; 8 bases are shared with TRBD1. This CDR3 contains 14 residues. V was pared by 0 bases and J by 7 bases, with 4 bases of the junction left unmatched. Germline lookup yields CDR1 SEHNR and CDR2 FQNEAQ (reference sequence). The CDR3 DNA reads TGTGCCAGCAGCTTAGCCGGGACAGGTCTTGGCTACACCTTC. Translated: CASSLAGTGLGYTF.

The V call is TRBV4-3, the J call TRBJ2-2, with 7 bases that match TRBD2. Germline V gene sequence: CDR1 LGHNA, CDR2 YSLEER. The CDR3 extends over 17 amino acids. The ends lost 1 base at V and 5 bases at J; junction bases unmatched: 10. As DNA, the CDR3 is TGCGCCAGCAGCCAAGGAAGCGCTAGCGGACCTACCGGGGAGCTGTTTTTT. Its translation is CASSQGSASGPTGELFF.